The next 29 T cell receptor beta chains were all read from a single sample in a study of human thymus T cells. TCRdb's copy holds only in-frame clones and misses some; the assay was immunoSEQ multiplex PCR. The profile covers tens of thousands of clones, with about 93% appearing a single time and around 6% taken by the ten largest. Sample: blood. Receptors originate from a boy in the first two years of life with a congenital heart defect but otherwise immunologically healthy.

The chain employs TRBV10-3 and TRBJ2-1; 7 positions match TRBD2. Looked up from germline, CDR1 is ENHRY and CDR2 is SYGVKD. The CDR3 runs to 12 residues. With V trimmed by 4 bases and J by 7 bases, 1 base remained unmatched. The CDR3 DNA is TGTGCCATCAGTGGGACTAGGAATGAGCAGTTCTTC. It yields the protein CAISGTRNEQFF.

This clone appeared a single time. This rearrangement joins TRBV14 to TRBJ2-1, with D tentatively TRBD2 (6 bases). The V and J ends lost 1 base and 4 bases respectively, with 23 bases between them. The CDR3 spans 19 residues. Germline CDR1 reads SGHDN; CDR2 reads FVKESK. The CDR3 spells CASSQGISRDPPQYNEQFF. CDR3 nucleotide sequence: TGTGCCAGCAGCCAAGGAATATCGCGGGATCCCCCTCAATACAATGAGCAGTTCTTC.

The rearrangement links TRBV29-1 to TRBJ2-5; 8 nucleotides match TRBD2. CDR1 SQVTM and CDR2 ANQGSEA come from the germline V gene. The V and J ends lost 7 bases and 6 bases, in that order; junction bases with no gene match: 16. CDR3 length equals 15 residues. CDR3 DNA: TGCAGCGCCAGGCCTAGCGGGCCCCCCTCGAAGACCCAGTACTTC. It yields the protein CSARPSGPPSKTQYF. The full variable domain, rest sourced from reference TRBV29-1 and TRBJ2-5, is SAVISQKPSRDICQRGTSLTIQCQVDSQVTMMFWYRQQPGQSLTLIATANQGSEATYESGFVIDKFPISRPNLTFSTLTVSNMSPEDSSIYLCSARPSGPPSKTQYFGPGTRLLVL.

This clone was counted between two and nine times. The chain employs TRBV6-5 and TRBJ1-1, with D hard to call. The germline V gene encodes CDR1 MNHEY and CDR2 SVGAGI. CDR3 length: 13 amino acids. With 5 bases removed from V and 0 bases from J, the gap between germline ends came to 7 bases. The chain's CDR3 is CASSLFLNTEAFF. As DNA, the CDR3 is TGTGCCAGCAGTCTATTCTTGAACACTGAAGCTTTCTTT.

The chain carries TRBV7-2 and TRBJ1-2, with D unclear. V was trimmed by 1 base and J by 4 bases, leaving 13 bases between them. Germline CDR1 reads SGHTA; CDR2 reads FQGNSA. This CDR3 region has 15 residues. The DNA for the CDR3 is TGTGCCAGCAGCTTAGGTCCCGGGGAGGCCTATGGCTACACCTTC. It codes for CASSLGPGEAYGYTF.

J is TRBJ1-1 and V is TRBV6-1; D not certain. Germline CDR1 and CDR2: MNHNS and SASEGT. The V end was cut by 5 bases, the J end by 3 bases, with 16 bases between. CDR3 length equals 15 residues. This chain's CDR3 is CASSSREGVDTEAFF. Written as DNA, the CDR3 is TGTGCCAGCAGTAGCCGGGAGGGTGTGGACACTGAAGCTTTCTTT.

V usage is TRBV5-8 and J usage is TRBJ1-2; 10 nucleotides agree with TRBD1. This CDR3 has 14 amino acids. The germline V gene has CDR1 SGHTS and CDR2 YDEGEE. J lost 2 bases, V lost 4 bases, and 2 bases had no gene match. Written as DNA, the CDR3 is TGTGCCAGCAGCGCGGGACAGGGGAACTATGGCTACACCTTC. Translated, it gives CASSAGQGNYGYTF. Full variable domain (remainder filled in from reference TRBV5-8 and TRBJ1-2): EAGVTQSPTHLIKTRGQQATLRCSPISGHTSVYWYQQALGLGLQFLLWYDEGEERNRGNFPPRFSGRQFPNYSSELNVNALELEDSALYLCASSAGQGNYGYTFGSGTRLTVV.

This chain links TRBV4-2 with TRBJ2-1; the D call may be TRBD1 or TRBD2 (5 bases each). The V and J ends lost 9 bases and 7 bases respectively, with 19 bases between them. CDR3 length: 14 amino acids. Germline V gene lookup returns CDR1 LGHNA and CDR2 YNFKEQ. The DNA of the CDR3 is TGTGCCAGTGCGAGGGGCGGGCCCCTGAATGAGCAGTTCTTC. Amino acids: CASARGGPLNEQFF.

The genes are TRBV7-8 and TRBJ1-1; D is undetermined. The CDR3 sequence is 12 residues long. In germline, CDR1 is SGHVS, CDR2 FQNEAQ. Trimming cost V 5 bases and J 7 bases, with 11 bases left between them. The CDR3 reads CASSRGWGEAFF. CDR3 in DNA: TGTGCCAGCAGCCGAGGGTGGGGTGAAGCTTTCTTT. Looking up the rest from reference TRBV7-8 and TRBJ1-1 gives the full variable domain: GAGVSQSPRYKVAKRGQDVALRCDPISGHVSLFWYQQALGQGPEFLTYFQNEAQLDKSGLPSDRFFAERPEGSVSTLKIQRTQQEDSAVYLCASSRGWGEAFFGQGTRLTVV.

The rearrangement joins TRBV5-4 to TRBJ2-5; D is perhaps TRBD2 (6 bases). The CDR3 spans 14 residues. Germline V gives CDR1 SGHNT, CDR2 YYREEE (reference sequence). V shed 5 bases and J shed 4 bases, with 15 bases lying between them. CDR3 DNA sequence: TGTGCCAGCAGGGGTGGAGGGAATCTAGAGACCCAGTACTTC. The encoded protein is CASRGGGNLETQYF.

This rearrangement joins TRBV15 to TRBJ2-5; the D is unclear. The CDR3 runs to 11 residues. Germline CDR1 is LNHNV and CDR2 is YYDKDF (reference sequence). Trimming cost V 0 bases and J 7 bases, with 3 bases left between them. The CDR3 region has the DNA TGTGCCACCAGCAGAGATTCGACCCAGTACTTC. Its translation is CATSRDSTQYF.

The V and J genes are TRBV19 and TRBJ1-4; D remains ambiguous. CDR1 LNHDA and CDR2 SQIVND come from the germline V gene (reference sequence). The CDR3 is 11 amino acids. Trimming removed 3 bases from V and 8 bases from J, with 4 bases in between. This chain's CDR3 is CASSMGEKLFF. CDR3 DNA: TGTGCCAGTAGTATGGGGGAAAAACTGTTTTTT.

The chain has TRBV15 and TRBJ2-7; D is perhaps TRBD1 or TRBD2 (5 bases each). Looked up from germline, CDR1 is LNHNV and CDR2 is YYDKDF (reference sequence). The CDR3 has 13 amino acids. The V gene lost 1 base and the J gene lost 7 bases, with 11 bases spanning the gap. Here the CDR3 reads CATSRVDGAEQYF. Written as DNA, the CDR3 is TGTGCCACCAGCAGAGTGGACGGGGCGGAGCAGTACTTC.

This clone has a single count. This chain links TRBV4-2 with TRBJ1-2, with D unclear. The CDR3 extends over 13 amino acids. Germline values: CDR1 LGHNA, CDR2 YNFKEQ. V was pared by 1 base and J by 4 bases, with 7 bases between. The CDR3 DNA sequence: TGTGCCAGCAGCCAAGGTCTGGGCTATGGCTACACCTTC. Translation: CASSQGLGYGYTF.

Only one count was recorded for this clone. This chain uses TRBV4-1 with TRBJ2-2; 8 bases match TRBD2. The CDR3 loop spans 16 amino acids. V dropped 1 base and J dropped 4; count of bases not matched to a gene: 5. Germline V CDR1 and CDR2: MGHRA, YSYEKL. CDR3 nucleotides: TGCGCCAGCAGCCAAGTAAATCTAGCGGGCACCGGGGAGCTGTTTTTT. This sequence encodes CASSQVNLAGTGELFF.

The chain couples TRBV2 to TRBJ2-3; TRBD2 might be the D (5 bases). The V end was cut by 3 bases, the J end by 5 bases, with 15 bases between. Germline V CDR1 and CDR2: SNHLY, FYNNEI. The CDR3 runs to 15 residues. CDR3 nucleotides: TGTGCCAGCAGTGACCGGGATTATACTCTAGATACGCAGTATTTT. Translation: CASSDRDYTLDTQYF.

This clone was detected only once. The chain carries TRBV5-6 and TRBJ2-3; D is perhaps TRBD2 (6 bases). The germline V gene encodes CDR1 SGHDT and CDR2 YYEEEE. CDR3 length: 13 amino acids. V lost 6 bases, J lost 8 bases, and 16 bases lay in between. Here the CDR3 DNA reads TGTGCCAGCACCAGAAGACTAGTAGGTACGCAGTATTTT. Its protein is CASTRRLVGTQYF.

The gene calls are TRBV9 and TRBJ2-3; 7 bases map to TRBD2. The germline V gene encodes CDR1 SGDLS and CDR2 YYNGEE. With V trimmed by 4 bases and J by 1 base, 3 bases remained unmatched. There are 14 residues in the CDR3. The CDR3 spells CASSPSGGTDTQYF. CDR3 nucleotides: TGTGCCAGCAGCCCCAGCGGGGGCACAGATACGCAGTATTTT.

The chain combines TRBV21-1 with TRBJ1-1; TRBD1 was called by the table and not checked on the DNA. TRBV21-1 is recorded as a pseudogene. This CDR3 has 14 amino acids. In DNA, the CDR3 is TGTGCCAGCAGCAAAGACAGGGCGAACGGTGAAGCTTTCTTT. Its protein product is CASSKDRANGEAFF.

The chain employs TRBV27 and TRBJ2-1; D may match TRBD1 or TRBD2 (5 bases each). Germline V gene sequence: CDR1 MNHEY, CDR2 SMNVEV (reference sequence). This CDR3 spans 15 amino acids. V lost 0 bases and J 8 bases, leaving 14 bases between the germline ends. CDR3: CASSLSLGTSHEQFF. The CDR3 coding sequence is TGTGCCAGCAGTTTATCCCTGGGGACGAGCCATGAGCAGTTCTTC.

The V gene is TRBV5-8, the J gene TRBJ2-3; D is uncertain. Germline assignment: CDR1 SGHTS and CDR2 YDEGEE. V shed 5 bases and J shed 0 bases, with 7 bases lying between them. The CDR3 length is 13 residues. The CDR3 reads CASRLSSTDTQYF. CDR3 coding DNA: TGTGCCAGCAGACTCAGTAGCACAGATACGCAGTATTTT.

The CDR3 DNA follows: TGTGCCAGCATACCGCCCGGAGGGGGCAATCAGCCCCAGCATTTT. Translated: CASIPPGGGNQPQHF. The gene calls are TRBV6-1 and TRBJ1-5; weak D call: TRBD1 (5 bases). Germline V gene data show CDR1 as MNHNS and CDR2 as SASEGT. The CDR3 sequence is 15 residues long. Trimming left V 7 bases short and J 2 bases short, with 15 bases between.

Concerning this clone itself: A read error may produce the germline difference seen at one junction end. This chain links TRBV7-2 with TRBJ2-3; 8 bases agree with TRBD2. Germline V gene lookup returns CDR1 SGHTA and CDR2 FQGNSA. CDR3 length: 14 amino acids. CDR3 amino acids: CASRLAGFTDTQYF. For the CDR3, the DNA is TGTGCCAGCAGGTTAGCGGGGTTTACAGATACGCAGTATTTT.

The chain carries TRBV5-6 and TRBJ2-5; no clear D gene. CDR3 size: 12 residues. Germline loops: CDR1 SGHDT, CDR2 YYEEEE. Trimming stripped 2 bases from V and 3 bases from J, with 5 bases between. The CDR3 spells CASSFLKETQYF. The CDR3 region has the DNA TGTGCCAGCAGCTTCCTCAAAGAGACCCAGTACTTC.

The J gene is TRBJ2-7, the V gene TRBV11-2, with 7 positions matching TRBD2. Per germline, CDR1 SGHAT and CDR2 FQNNGV. The CDR3 spans 15 residues. J was trimmed by 2 bases and V by 1 base; bases with no gene match: 5. The CDR3 spells CASSLGPTSTYEQYF. The CDR3 nucleotides are TGTGCCAGCAGCTTAGGCCCGACTAGCACCTACGAGCAGTACTTC.

This rearrangement joins TRBV28 to TRBJ2-7; D not certain. The V gene lost 3 bases and the J gene lost 4 bases, with 7 bases spanning the gap. Per the germline V gene, CDR1 is MDHEN and CDR2 is SYDVKM. This CDR3 is 12 amino acids long. In DNA form, the CDR3 reads TGTGCCAGCAGTTTTGCGGAGTACGAGCAGTACTTC. Its protein is CASSFAEYEQYF.

The V call is TRBV5-1, the J call TRBJ1-1; D is undetermined. V was trimmed by 1 base and J by 3 bases, leaving 10 bases between them. This CDR3 comprises 14 residues. Germline values: CDR1 SGHRS, CDR2 YFSETQ. The CDR3 sequence is CASSLSPDYTEAFF. The DNA for the CDR3 is TGCGCCAGCAGCTTGTCGCCCGACTACACTGAAGCTTTCTTT. Full variable domain (rest looked up from reference TRBV5-1 and TRBJ1-1): KAGVTQTPRYLIKTRGQQVTLSCSPISGHRSVSWYQQTPGQGLQFLFEYFSETQRNKGNFPGRFSGRQFSNSRSEMNVSTLELGDSALYLCASSLSPDYTEAFFGQGTRLTVV.

V usage is TRBV7-3 and J usage is TRBJ1-3; D is unclear. V was cut by 0 bases and J by 2 bases, with 17 bases left in between. From germline, CDR1 is SGHTA and CDR2 FQGTGA. This CDR3 is built from 18 residues. The CDR3 region is CASSLTEGISSAGNTIYF. The CDR3 DNA follows: TGTGCCAGCAGCTTAACGGAAGGAATTTCCTCCGCTGGAAACACCATATATTTT.

The genes are TRBV2 and TRBJ1-1; no clear D gene. Per the germline V gene, CDR1 is SNHLY and CDR2 is FYNNEI. CDR3 length: 15 residues. The V and J ends lost 4 bases and 3 bases respectively, with 15 bases between them. The CDR3 region has the DNA TGTGCCAGCAGTGGTGTATCTGCGGACCACACTGAAGCTTTCTTT. Its protein product is CASSGVSADHTEAFF.